This T cell receptor beta chain stems from a study of cytomegalovirus exposure and HLA in healthy donors. As concerns this clone: Antigen: not known.

In the PCR, 60 Vbeta and 13 Jbeta primers were used. Some clones are missing from TCRdb's copy, which holds only in-frame ones; the method was immunoSEQ multiplex PCR. Of hundreds of thousands of clones listed, 82% were seen once; the top ten hold approximately 5.7%. Overall study results and limits: Most CMV-associated TCR beta chains were later found to appear HLA-restricted. Some 16,000 TCR beta sequences were associated with HLA alleles at 0.05 false discovery rate in a later analysis. A prior analysis recorded that most TCR beta V segments were productive about 87% or about 30% of the time. The presence/absence work took it that sequencing depth was about the same across donors.

This sequence originates from a man aged 40-55 years in good health and CMV-seropositive. Sequenced material: PBMCs.

CDR3: CASSQDKTGGWITEAFF. As DNA, the CDR3 is TGCGCCAGCAGCCAAGATAAAACAGGGGGCTGGATTACTGAAGCTTTCTTT. The V gene is TRBV4-1, the J gene TRBJ1-1; the match to TRBD1 covers 9 bases. With V trimmed by 0 bases and J by 5 bases, 10 bases remained unmatched. Germline CDR1 and CDR2: MGHRA and YSYEKL. The CDR3 totals 17 residues.